This paragraph reports one T cell receptor (beta chain). The target antigen is unknown. Assay: immunoSEQ multiplex PCR; the TCRdb copy retains only in-frame clones and omits some. Here the sample spans 45,000 to 70,000 clones, around 80% being singletons. These data belong to a study of vaccination effects on CD4 cells after COVID-19. Study-wide background: Sample collection from a couple of convalescent patients occurred 16 days and one week before vaccination.

The CDR3 consists of 16 residues. Germline V gene data show CDR1 as SGDLS and CDR2 as YYNGEE. V lost 0 bases to trimming and J lost 6 bases; unmatched junction nucleotides: 4. Antigen-specific CD4+ T cell clonotypes were called by their expansion after viral peptide-pool culture in ViraFEST. Subsequent to 10 days of culture, CD4+ T cells were isolated. PCR-confirmed SARS-CoV-2 infection occurred in the person between March and December 2020. Some 2.1 million PBMC per well received approximately 10 IU/ml IL-2 and 8 to 10 ug/ml peptides in culture. The chain couples TRBV9 to TRBJ2-2, with 11 bases matching TRBD1. The TCR was taken from a human donor who had a prior SARS-CoV-2 infection. The source was CD4+ T cells from PBMCs cultured with HIV peptides, collected before COVID-19 vaccination. Documented subset: HIV-1 Nef peptide pool negative control/reference culture. As DNA, the CDR3 is TGTGCCAGCAGCGTAGCTTCGGGACAGGGGGCCGGGGAGCTGTTTTTT. Protein: CASSVASGQGAGELFF.